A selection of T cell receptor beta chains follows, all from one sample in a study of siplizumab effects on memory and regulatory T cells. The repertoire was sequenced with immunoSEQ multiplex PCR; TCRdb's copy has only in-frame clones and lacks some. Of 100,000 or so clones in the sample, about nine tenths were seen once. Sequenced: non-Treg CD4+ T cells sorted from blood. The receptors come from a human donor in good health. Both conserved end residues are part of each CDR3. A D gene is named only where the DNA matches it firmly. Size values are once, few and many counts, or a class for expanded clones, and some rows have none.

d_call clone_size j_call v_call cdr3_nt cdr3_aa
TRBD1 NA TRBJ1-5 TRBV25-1 TGTGCCAGCACGCATGACAGGGAAGAGGAGCATCAGCCCCAGCATTTT CASTHDREEEHQPQHF
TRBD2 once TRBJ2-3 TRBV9 TGTGCCAGCAGCGTATTGGCGGGAGAAGGAGATACGCAGTATTTT CASSVLAGEGDTQYF
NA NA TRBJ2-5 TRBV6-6 TGTGCCAGCAGCAAAGGGACGATCCAAGAGACCCAGTACTTC CASSKGTIQETQYF
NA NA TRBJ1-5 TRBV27 TGTGCCAGCAGTTTCCCCAATCAGCCCCAGCATTTT CASSFPNQPQHF
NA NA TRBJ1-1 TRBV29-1 TGCAGCGTTTTAGAACAGACGAACACTGAAGCTTTCTTT CSVLEQTNTEAFF
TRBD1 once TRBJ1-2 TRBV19 TGTGCCAGTAGTAGGGACAGGGGCTATGGCTACACCTTC CASSRDRGYGYTF
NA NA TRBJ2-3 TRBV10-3 TGTGCCATCAGTAAACAGGGTACGAGCACAGATACGCAGTATTTT CAISKQGTSTDTQYF
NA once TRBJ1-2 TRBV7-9 TGTGCCAGCAGCTTAAGGGTGGTGGCGGGCGGCTACACCTTC CASSLRVVAGGYTF
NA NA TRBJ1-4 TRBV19 TGTGCCAGTAGTATCGGTGTTAATAGGGAAAAACTGTTTTTT CASSIGVNREKLFF
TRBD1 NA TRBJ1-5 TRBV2 TGTGCCAGCAGTCGGACAGGGAATCAGCCCCAGCATTTT CASSRTGNQPQHF
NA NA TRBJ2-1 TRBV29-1 TGCAGCGCCCGGAGGAGCCTCAACAATGAGCAGTTCTTC CSARRSLNNEQFF
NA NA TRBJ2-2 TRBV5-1 TGCGCCAGCAGCTTTACCACGAACACCGGGGAGCTGTTTTTT CASSFTTNTGELFF
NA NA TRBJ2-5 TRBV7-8 TGTGCCAGCAGCCCACTAGGAACCCCGAAAGAGACCCAGTACTTC CASSPLGTPKETQYF
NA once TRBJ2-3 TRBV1 NA CTSSQDVGGGSQYF
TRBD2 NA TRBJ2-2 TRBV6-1 TGTGGGGGTGGCGGGAGGGCCGTCGCCGGGGAGCTGTTTTTT CGGGGRAVAGELFF
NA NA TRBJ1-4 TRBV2 TGTGCCAGCAGTGACCGGACGACTAATGAAAAACTGTTTTTT CASSDRTTNEKLFF
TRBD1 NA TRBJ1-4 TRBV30 TGTGCCTGGAAATACAGGGGACGGGACGAAAAACTGTTTTTT CAWKYRGRDEKLFF
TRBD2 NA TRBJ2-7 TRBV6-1 TGTGCCAGCAGTGAAACGGGGGGGACCTACGAGCAGTACTTC CASSETGGTYEQYF
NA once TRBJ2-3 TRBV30 TGTGCCTGGAGTCGGGGACCAGATACGCAGTATTTT CAWSRGPDTQYF
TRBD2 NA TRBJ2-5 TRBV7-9 TGTGCCAGCAGCCCCATATTGACTAGCGCAGAGACCCAGTACTTC CASSPILTSAETQYF
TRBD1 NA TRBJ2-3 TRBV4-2 TGTGCCAGCAGCCAAGATTACCGCGCGGGACAGGTAAGGGATACGCAGTATTTT CASSQDYRAGQVRDTQYF
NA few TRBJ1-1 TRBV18 TGTGCCAGCTCACCAAGGCCAGAGCCTGAAGCTTTCTTT CASSPRPEPEAFF
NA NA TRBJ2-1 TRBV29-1 TGCAGCGCCGAGCCGAGGCAGTCCTACAATGAGCAGTTCTTC CSAEPRQSYNEQFF
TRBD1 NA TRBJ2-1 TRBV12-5 TGTGCTAGTGGTTTACCGGGACAGGACTACAATGAGCAGTTCTTC CASGLPGQDYNEQFF
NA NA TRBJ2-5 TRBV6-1 TGTGCCAGCAGACTCTCGATGGGACCACAAGAGACCCAGTACTTC CASRLSMGPQETQYF
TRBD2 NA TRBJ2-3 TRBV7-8 TGTGCCAGCAGCTCCCACGGGACTAGCGGAGCACGGAGGGGAGATACGCAGTATTTT CASSSHGTSGARRGDTQYF
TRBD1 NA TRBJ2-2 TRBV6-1 TGTGCCAGCAGTGAAGTGGGACAGGGATGGTATAGCGGGGAGCTGTTTTTT CASSEVGQGWYSGELFF
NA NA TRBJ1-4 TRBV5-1 TGCGCCAGCAGCCCGGGGGGGACGACTAATGAAAAACTGTTTTTT CASSPGGTTNEKLFF
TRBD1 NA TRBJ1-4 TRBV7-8 TGTGCCAGCAGCAATAGACAGGGACTAGATCGGGAAAAACTGTTTTTT CASSNRQGLDREKLFF
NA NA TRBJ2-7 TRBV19 TGTGCCAGGGTCCCATCCTACGAGCAGTACTTC CARVPSYEQYF
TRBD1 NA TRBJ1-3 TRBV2 TGTGCCAGCAGCTCCGGGACAGGGCGATACTCTGGAAACACCATATATTTT CASSSGTGRYSGNTIYF
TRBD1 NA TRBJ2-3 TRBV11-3 TGTGCCAGCAGCTTAGATCTGGACGGACAGGGGCCTTCTAGCACAGATACGCAGTATTTT CASSLDLDGQGPSSTDTQYF
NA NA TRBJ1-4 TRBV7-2 TGTGCCAGCAGCTTAGGAGCAACTAATGAAAAACTGTTTTTT CASSLGATNEKLFF
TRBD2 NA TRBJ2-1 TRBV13 TGTGCCAGCATCAGGGGACTAGCGGGAGGGGAGCAGTTCTTC CASIRGLAGGEQFF
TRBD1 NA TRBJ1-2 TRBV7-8 TGTGCCAGCAGTCACCGACGGACAGGCGGCTATGGCTACACCTTC CASSHRRTGGYGYTF
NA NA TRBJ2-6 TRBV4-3 TGCGCCAGCAGCCAAGAAGCAGGGACCTCTGGGGCCAACGTCCTGACTTTC CASSQEAGTSGANVLTF
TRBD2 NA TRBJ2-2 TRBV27 TGTGCCAGCAGTTTATATTCCCTAGCGGGCACCGGGGAGCTGTTTTTT CASSLYSLAGTGELFF
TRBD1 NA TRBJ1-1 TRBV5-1 TGCGCCAGCAGCCCCGGGGACAGAACGAACACTGAAGCTTTCTTT CASSPGDRTNTEAFF
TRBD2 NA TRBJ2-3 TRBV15 TGTGCCACCAGCAGAGAGGCAGCGGGATTGATAGATACGCAGTATTTT CATSREAAGLIDTQYF
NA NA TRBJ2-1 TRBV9 TGTGCCAGCAGCGTAGGATGGGGCCAGTTAAGTAACAATGAGCAGTTCTTC CASSVGWGQLSNNEQFF
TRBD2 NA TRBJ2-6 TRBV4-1 TGCGCCAGCAGCTCTCGGGAGGGGGGCTACTCTGGGGCCAACGTCCTGACTTTC CASSSREGGYSGANVLTF
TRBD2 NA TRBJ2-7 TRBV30 TGTGCCTGGAGGTCCACTAGCGGGAGCTCCTACGAGCAGTACTTC CAWRSTSGSSYEQYF
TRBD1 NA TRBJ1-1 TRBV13 TGTGCCAGCAGCAACCGAGACAGGGTGAGTACTGAAGCTTTCTTT CASSNRDRVSTEAFF
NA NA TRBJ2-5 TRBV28 TGTGCCAGCAGTTCGCAATTCCGGGACACAAACCAAGAGACCCAGTACTTC CASSSQFRDTNQETQYF
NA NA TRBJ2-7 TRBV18 TGTGCCAGCTCACCTTCGGGGGTACAGGGGAACGAGCAGTACTTC CASSPSGVQGNEQYF
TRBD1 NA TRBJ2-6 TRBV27 TGTGCCAGCAGTTTATACCGAGACAGGGTTTCCGGGGCCAACGTCCTGACTTTC CASSLYRDRVSGANVLTF
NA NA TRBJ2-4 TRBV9 TGTGCCAGCAGCGAACGGCAAGGGCAGTCGGGGGACATTCAGTACTTC CASSERQGQSGDIQYF
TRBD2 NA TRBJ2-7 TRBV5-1 TGCGCCAGCAGCCAAACTAGCGGAGCCTACGAGCAGTACTTC CASSQTSGAYEQYF
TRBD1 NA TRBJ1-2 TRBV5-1 TGCGCCAGCAGCTTGGGGGACAGAAACTATGGCTACACCTTC CASSLGDRNYGYTF
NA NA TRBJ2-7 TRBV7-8 TGTGCCAGCAGCATCCGGGACGGCCCCTACGAGCAGTACTTC CASSIRDGPYEQYF
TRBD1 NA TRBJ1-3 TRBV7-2 TGTGCCAGCACAGGACAGGGCCGAAACACCATATATTTT CASTGQGRNTIYF
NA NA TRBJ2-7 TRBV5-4 TGTGCCAGCAGTACCCGGGGACACAGACGACACGAGCAGTACTTC CASSTRGHRRHEQYF
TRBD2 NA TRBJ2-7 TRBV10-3 TGTGCCATCACCTCTACTAGCGGCACCTACGAGCAGTACTTC CAITSTSGTYEQYF
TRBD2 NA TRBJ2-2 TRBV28 TGTGCCAGCAGTACTAGCGGGAGGGAGCTGTTTTTT CASSTSGRELFF
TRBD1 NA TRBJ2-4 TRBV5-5 TGTGCCAGCAGGGGGACAGGCAAAAACATTCAGTACTTC CASRGTGKNIQYF